These T cell receptor beta chains were read from a single sample in a study of T cells in Graves' hyperthyroidism and ophthalmopathy. TCRdb re-called the multiplex PCR reads with MiXCR, one entry per CDR3 protein. Here the sample spans 350,000 to 400,000 distinct CDR3 sequences, 15% being singletons. The sample was blood. These receptors all stem from a young woman with Graves' hyperthyroidism. The CDR3 runs from the conserved cysteine through the conserved F or W. A D gene is named only where the DNA matches it firmly. Expanded clones are given a class, and other clones once, few, many or no size at all.

clone_size	d_call	v_call	j_call	cdr3_nt	cdr3_aa
many	TRBD2	TRBV28	TRBJ2-5	TGTGCCAGCAGTTTGGGGCTAGCGGGAGGAGAAGAGACCCAGTACTTC	CASSLGLAGGEETQYF
few	NA	TRBV4-2	TRBJ2-7	TGTGCCAGCAGCCAAGCGACTAGTTACGAGCAGTACTTC	CASSQATSYEQYF
NA	TRBD2	TRBV20-1	TRBJ2-1	TGCAGTGCCGGACTAGCGGATTACAGTGAGCAGTTCTTC	CSAGLADYSEQFF
NA	NA	TRBV29-1	TRBJ1-4	TGCAGCGTTGATATAGAGGCAGATGGGGAAAAACTGTTTTTT	CSVDIEADGEKLFF
many	NA	TRBV6-2/TRBV6-3	TRBJ2-5	TGTGCCAGCAGATCCTTCACAGGGATCCAAGAGACCCAGTACTTC	CASRSFTGIQETQYF
NA	NA	TRBV20-1	TRBJ2-3	TGCAGTGCCCCCAAATCGGGTGGGGCCCTAGATACGCAGTATTTT	CSAPKSGGALDTQYF
many	NA	TRBV28	TRBJ2-5	TGTGCCAGCAGTTTTGAAATAGGTTCCAGCCAAGAGACCCAGTACTTC	CASSFEIGSSQETQYF
many	NA	TRBV2	TRBJ1-1	TGTGCCAGCGCGTTACAGGGAGACACTGAAGCTTTCTTT	CASALQGDTEAFF
few	NA	TRBV20-1	TRBJ1-5	TGCAGTGCCCGACAGCCTAGCAATCAGCCCCAGCATTTT	CSARQPSNQPQHF
few	NA	TRBV28	TRBJ1-2	TGTGCCAGCAGTTTAGAGGCTTTGGGGAACTATGGCTACACCTTC	CASSLEALGNYGYTF
NA	TRBD2	TRBV6-5	TRBJ2-7	TGTGCCAGCAGTTACTCGGCTAGCGGGAGATTTTACGAGCAGTACTTC	CASSYSASGRFYEQYF
few	NA	TRBV4-2	TRBJ1-5	TGTGCCAGCAGCCAAGACAGCGGTGCCCAAAATCAGCCCCAGCATTTT	CASSQDSGAQNQPQHF
many	NA	TRBV28	TRBJ2-3	TGTGCCTCACGTACGGTCACAGATACGCAGTATTTT	CASRTVTDTQYF
many	NA	TRBV6-1	TRBJ2-5	TGTGCCAGCAGTGCTAGGGCGGGGGAGACCCAGTACTTC	CASSARAGETQYF
many	TRBD2	TRBV11-3	TRBJ2-1	TGTGCCAGCAGCCTTGGTCCGGGACTAGGGTACAATGAGCAGTTCTTC	CASSLGPGLGYNEQFF
few	NA	TRBV5-5	TRBJ1-4	TGTGCCAGCAGCTGGGGTTCGGCTAATGAAAAACTGTTTTTT	CASSWGSANEKLFF
many	NA	TRBV18	TRBJ1-2	TGTGCCAGCTCACCCCCCGCTTCGTACGGCTACACCTTC	CASSPPASYGYTF
NA	TRBD2	TRBV4-1	TRBJ2-1	TGCGCCAGCAGCCGCCCCCTACTAGCGGGAGGGTACAATGAGCAGTTCTTC	CASSRPLLAGGYNEQFF
many	NA	TRBV5-1	TRBJ2-3	TGCGCCAGCAGCCGTGTGGGGGAGAGCACAGATACGCAGTATTTT	CASSRVGESTDTQYF
many	NA	TRBV6-6	TRBJ2-7	TGTGCCAGCAGTTACTCGCCTGCGGTAAGGACTGCCTACGAGCAGTACTTC	CASSYSPAVRTAYEQYF